This TCR beta chain was captured in a study of early T cells in non-severe SARS-CoV-2 infection. The V end lost 4 bases, the J end lost 7 bases, and 13 bases lay between the germline ends. In germline, CDR1 is SQVTM, CDR2 ANQGSEA. The CDR3 is made up of 13 amino acids. TCRdb re-called the 5' RACE reads through MiXCR, storing one row per CDR3 protein. The sample records about 80,000 distinct CDR3 sequences, 9% to 13% being singletons. The receptor's source is an adult who was a healthcare worker with PCR-confirmed SARS-CoV-2 infection or an uninfected control (not recorded which). The chain combines TRBV29-1 with TRBJ2-2; no clear D gene. Sequencing was done on a sample of whole blood. The DNA of the CDR3 is TGCAGCGTTGGATCGGTGAAGGGCGGGGAGCTGTTTTTT. Protein sequence: CSVGSVKGGELFF.